A single sample is the source of the 5 T cell receptor beta chains below, sequenced in a study of blood T cell repertoires in COVID-19. Clones were sequenced by immunoSEQ multiplex PCR, and TCRdb holds only the in-frame ones, with some missing. The data contain 150,000 to 200,000 clones, 84% of them singletons. The sequencing sample was made of peripheral blood. The receptors were gathered from a human donor with acute or convalescent COVID-19. The donor label of this sample is uncertain.

The DNA for the CDR3 is TGTGCCAGCAGCTTCGGGACAGGGGGCGCAGAACTAAATGAGCAGTTCTTC. This encodes CASSFGTGGAELNEQFF. V usage is TRBV7-6 and J usage is TRBJ2-1, with 12 positions matching TRBD1. The junction had 10 bases not matched to a gene; V was cut back by 3 bases and J by 7 bases. This CDR3 region has 17 residues. Germline assignment: CDR1 SGHVS and CDR2 FNYEAQ.

This chain uses TRBV29-1 with TRBJ1-4; possibly TRBD1 for D (5 bases). Germline CDR1 SQVTM, CDR2 ANQGSEA. The V and J ends lost 6 bases and 8 bases respectively, with 19 bases between them. This CDR3 is 14 amino acids long. CDR3 amino acids: CSVDQGTGGEKLFF. In DNA, the CDR3 is TGCAGCGTCGATCAGGGCACCGGGGGAGAAAAACTGTTTTTT.

As concerns this clone: Other DNA sequences in this specimen translate into the identical CDR3. This sequence joins TRBV5-1 and TRBJ2-7; 9 bases line up with TRBD1. CDR3 length: 14 residues. V dropped 0 bases and J dropped 4; count of bases not matched to a gene: 2. Germline V gives CDR1 SGHRS, CDR2 YFSETQ. The CDR3 is CASSLEQGAYEQYF. In DNA form, the CDR3 reads TGCGCCAGCAGCTTGGAACAGGGGGCTTACGAGCAGTACTTC.

The chain links TRBV7-7 to TRBJ2-7; D perhaps matches TRBD1 (6 bases). Trimming took 5 bases from V and 2 from J, leaving 16 bases between them. This CDR3 has 15 residues. Germline values: CDR1 SSHAT, CDR2 FNYEAQ (reference sequence). As DNA, the CDR3 is TGTGCCAGCAGCCTTGGTCCGGACAGAACCTACGAGCAGTACTTC. Amino acid sequence: CASSLGPDRTYEQYF.

The chain uses TRBV11-2 and TRBJ2-7; TRBD1 matches 7 bases. CDR1 and CDR2 (germline): SGHAT, FQNNGV. Unmatched junction bases numbered 4, after V lost 5 bases and J lost 0 bases. The CDR3 runs to 14 residues. Here the CDR3 reads CASSPRGSSYEQYF. The CDR3 nucleotides are TGTGCCAGCAGCCCCAGGGGGAGCTCCTACGAGCAGTACTTC. The whole variable domain, filled in from reference TRBV11-2 and TRBJ2-7, reads EAGVAQSPRYKIIEKRQSVAFWCNPISGHATLYWYQQILGQGPKLLIQFQNNGVVDDSQLPKDRFSAERLKGVDSTLKIQPAKLEDSAVYLCASSPRGSSYEQYFGPGTRLTVT.